This T cell receptor (beta chain) was sequenced during a study of T cells in Graves' hyperthyroidism and ophthalmopathy. Study findings and constraints: Blood also carried most thyroid clonotypes expanded above 0.001.

As concerns this clonotype: Its antigen is undetermined.

Germline lookup yields CDR1 MNHEY and CDR2 SVGAGI. The CDR3 loop spans 14 amino acids. V lost 2 bases and J 9 bases, leaving 16 bases between the germline ends. RNA transcripts were the template for amplifying TCR beta CDR3 regions. During a first-round RT-PCR of the TCR CDR3, the HTBI primer set was used. TCRdb fed the multiplex PCR reads into MiXCR, producing one record per CDR3 protein. This table has about 540,000 distinct CDR3 sequences, just over 45% appearing once. The study defined stable Graves' hyperthyroidism as no ophthalmopathy progression within 18 months. The sample taken for sequencing was peripheral blood or thyroid tissue (not recorded which). The sequence was collected from a woman aged 18-35 years with Graves' hyperthyroidism. This chain connects TRBV6-5 to TRBJ2-5; tentatively, D is TRBD1 or TRBD2 (5 bases each). In nucleotides, the CDR3 is TGTGCCAGCAGTTACGGGGGTAGCTATCAGCCCCAGTACTTC. This gives the protein CASSYGGSYQPQYF.